What follows are 12 T cell receptor beta chains derived from one specimen sequenced in a study of PD-1 blockade in classical Hodgkin lymphoma. Stated time point: cycle 4 day 1 (C4D1), after 5 to 7 weeks of nivolumab. Every patient relapsed after autologous stem cell transplantation, and brentuximab vedotin exposure varied. Assay used: immunoSEQ multiplex PCR; TCRdb lists only in-frame clones, some missing. The data show roughly 56,000 clones, approximately 90% seen once. Sequenced here: peripheral blood mononuclear cells (PBMCs), sampled before the fourth cycle of nivolumab. The receptor set was obtained from a human donor with classical Hodgkin lymphoma.

The chain employs TRBV5-1 and TRBJ1-1, with unresolved D. The CDR3 runs 15 residues. Looked up from germline, CDR1 is SGHRS and CDR2 is YFSETQ. Deletions cut 0 bases from V and 4 bases from J, with 13 bases between. CDR3 coding DNA: TGCGCCAGCAGCTTGGGGCGGGGTTGGAGCACTGAAGCTTTCTTT. It translates to CASSLGRGWSTEAFF.

The rearrangement links TRBV5-1 to TRBJ1-1; D unresolved. The CDR3 loop spans 14 amino acids. The V end lost 7 bases, the J end lost 1 base, and 14 bases lay between the germline ends. Germline CDR1 SGHRS, CDR2 YFSETQ. The DNA of the CDR3 is TGCGCCAGCGCGGAGGGAGGAGCGAACACTGAAGCTTTCTTT. Residues: CASAEGGANTEAFF.

The chain carries TRBV5-1 and TRBJ2-1, with 12 bases aligning to TRBD2. Germline-derived CDR1 and CDR2 are SGHRS and YFSETQ. The CDR3 length is 16 residues. With V trimmed by 2 bases and J by 12 bases, 12 bases remained unmatched. CDR3 sequence reads: CASSLVTGTSGRSQFF. CDR3 DNA: TGCGCCAGCAGCTTAGTGACCGGGACTAGCGGGCGATCGCAGTTCTTC.

The chain carries TRBV5-1 and TRBJ1-3; TRBD1 matches 7 bases. CDR1 is SGHRS and CDR2 is YFSETQ in the germline V gene. The CDR3 length is 16 residues. V lost 4 bases and J lost 0; bases outside the gene matches: 7. The CDR3 protein is CASSRDSQNSGNTIYF. The CDR3 bases are TGCGCCAGCAGCCGGGACAGTCAAAACTCTGGAAACACCATATATTTT. The entire variable domain, with the rest obtained from reference TRBV5-1 and TRBJ1-3, is as follows: KAGVTQTPRYLIKTRGQQVTLSCSPISGHRSVSWYQQTPGQGLQFLFEYFSETQRNKGNFPGRFSGRQFSNSRSEMNVSTLELGDSALYLCASSRDSQNSGNTIYFGEGSWLTVV.

The chain has TRBV5-6 and TRBJ2-7; no firm D call. Per germline, CDR1 SGHDT and CDR2 YYEEEE. Trimming pared 2 bases from V and 2 bases from J, leaving 8 bases between. The CDR3 is 13 residues long. CDR3 DNA sequence: TGTGCCAGCAGCTTTCTCGGAACCTACGAGCAGTACTTC. The encoded protein is CASSFLGTYEQYF.

V usage is TRBV4-1 and J usage is TRBJ2-7; 7 nucleotides match TRBD2. J lost 0 bases, V lost 0 bases, and 8 bases had no gene match. The length of the CDR3 is 17 residues. Germline V gene sequence: CDR1 MGHRA, CDR2 YSYEKL. The CDR3 is CASSQDGRGLDSYEQYF. The DNA of the CDR3 is TGCGCCAGCAGCCAAGATGGGCGGGGGTTAGACTCCTACGAGCAGTACTTC.

V and J are TRBV5-1 and TRBJ2-5; 9 positions match TRBD2. V shed 4 bases, J shed 5 bases, and the junction held 9 bases outside the gene matches. The length of the CDR3 is 15 residues. Per the germline V gene, CDR1 is SGHRS and CDR2 is YFSETQ. CDR3 protein: CASSAGLAGGETQYF. CDR3 DNA: TGCGCCAGCAGCGCGGGACTAGCAGGTGGGGAGACCCAGTACTTC.

This chain uses TRBV6-5 with TRBJ1-5; possibly TRBD1 for D (6 bases). The CDR3 covers 14 residues. The V end was cut by 5 bases, the J end by 11 bases, with 19 bases between. Germline CDR1 MNHEY, CDR2 SVGAGI. The CDR3 here is CASSPTGHSGAQHF. DNA for the CDR3: TGTGCCAGCAGTCCTACAGGGCACTCCGGGGCCCAGCATTTT.

The rearrangement joins TRBV13 to TRBJ2-7; the match to TRBD2 covers 9 bases. The germline CDR1 and CDR2 sequences are PRHDT and FYEKMQ (reference sequence). The V gene end was trimmed by 8 bases and the J gene end by 6 bases; junction bases not matched to a gene: 11. The CDR3 has 14 residues. Written as DNA, the CDR3 is TGTGCCAGCTCCCTTCCGGGACTAGCCCCCGAGCAGTACTTC. Amino acid sequence: CASSLPGLAPEQYF.

The rearrangement uses TRBV19 and TRBJ1-1; possible D gene TRBD1, 5 bases. With 5 bases removed from V and 5 bases from J, the gap between germline ends came to 15 bases. CDR1 LNHDA and CDR2 SQIVND come from the germline V gene (reference sequence). The CDR3 is 14 amino acids. This CDR3 is CASSGSARGTEAFF. CDR3 DNA sequence: TGTGCCAGTAGTGGGTCGGCCCGGGGGACTGAAGCTTTCTTT.

This clone was picked up one time. The genes are TRBV5-1 and TRBJ2-2; D might be TRBD1 (6 bases). The CDR3 length is 16 residues. Deletions cut 6 bases from V and 7 bases from J, with 22 bases between. Looked up from germline, CDR1 is SGHRS and CDR2 is YFSETQ. The CDR3 DNA sequence: TGCGCCAGCATCCCGGAGGACAGCGAACTGGGCGGGGAGCTGTTTTTT. Translation: CASIPEDSELGGELFF.

The V and J genes are TRBV12-5 and TRBJ2-5; D call uncertain. This CDR3 is built from 15 residues. Between the trimmed V and J ends, which lost 7 bases and 2 bases, there was a span of 17 bases. Germline V gene sequence: CDR1 LGHNT, CDR2 FRNRAP. The CDR3: CASAKPMTLQETQYF. The CDR3 region has the DNA TGTGCTAGTGCCAAGCCCATGACACTTCAAGAGACCCAGTACTTC.